Following are 20 T cell receptor beta chains from one sample sequenced in a study of cytomegalovirus exposure and HLA in healthy donors (dated by TCRdb to the late 2010s). Library preparation used the immunoSEQ multiplex PCR assay. TCRdb limited this immuneACCESS table to in-frame rearrangements with V and J called. A share of clones is missing; checked studies link under half to unresolved V genes, and the rest is unexplained. Here the sample has 150,000 to 200,000 clones; around 86% occur a single time. About 1.5% of the sample goes to the ten largest clones. Specimen: PBMCs. These receptors originate from a woman aged 18-29 years in good health and CMV-seronegative.

The chain recombines TRBV15 with TRBJ1-4; 7 bases are a match to TRBD1. Germline lookup yields CDR1 LNHNV and CDR2 YYDKDF (reference sequence). The CDR3 length is 17 residues. V dropped 1 base and J dropped 3; count of bases not matched to a gene: 8. The CDR3 DNA follows: TGTGCCACCAGCAGAGGGGTTGTAGGGGGCTCTAATGAAAAACTGTTTTTT. Its protein is CATSRGVVGGSNEKLFF.

The rearrangement uses TRBV21-1 and TRBJ2-7; TRBD1, the table's D call, was not compared with the DNA. TRBV21-1 is a pseudogene. CDR3 length: 16 residues. CDR3 sequence (DNA): TGTGCCAGCAGCAATTCGGGGACAAAGAGCTCCTACGAGCAGTACTTC. Translation: CASSNSGTKSSYEQYF.

This chain links TRBV6-1 with TRBJ2-7; a possible D gene is TRBD1 (5 bases). V was cut by 1 base and J by 1 base, with 8 bases left in between. Germline values: CDR1 MNHNS, CDR2 SASEGT. This CDR3 region has 14 residues. The CDR3 region is CASSEGQGSYEQYF. Written as DNA, the CDR3 is TGTGCCAGCAGTGAAGGTCAGGGATCCTACGAGCAGTACTTC.

This clone showed up just once. The V gene is TRBV10-3, the J gene TRBJ1-2; a possible D gene is TRBD1 (5 bases). Germline assignment: CDR1 ENHRY and CDR2 SYGVKD. The CDR3 length is 14 residues. Trimming stripped 7 bases from V and 2 bases from J, with 14 bases between. CDR3 nucleotide sequence: TGTGCCATCACCTCGGAGGGGCCGAACTATGGCTACACCTTC. This translates into CAITSEGPNYGYTF.

V is TRBV6-1 and J is TRBJ1-5; possible D gene TRBD1, 6 bases. Looked up from germline, CDR1 is MNHNS and CDR2 is SASEGT. V was clipped by 9 bases and J by 0 bases, with 12 bases between them. CDR3 size: 14 residues. The CDR3 spells CASNRDLSNQPQHF. The DNA of the CDR3 is TGTGCCAGTAACAGGGACCTTAGCAATCAGCCCCAGCATTTT.

The genes are TRBV5-1 and TRBJ1-6; no firm D call. Germline V gene sequence: CDR1 SGHRS, CDR2 YFSETQ. This CDR3 contains 13 residues. V gave up 2 bases and J gave up 10 bases, with 10 bases separating them. CDR3 region: CASSLSFNSPLHF. DNA for the CDR3: TGCGCCAGCAGCTTAAGCTTCAACTCACCCCTCCACTTT.

The chain uses TRBV6-1 and TRBJ2-7, with D hard to call. V was shortened by 5 bases and J by 3 bases, with 5 bases between the two germline ends. Germline assignment: CDR1 MNHNS and CDR2 SASEGT. The CDR3 contains 11 residues. CDR3: CASSSVYEQYF. The CDR3 bases are TGTGCCAGCAGTTCGGTCTACGAGCAGTACTTC.

This clone was seen a handful of times. The chain links TRBV10-1 to TRBJ2-1; possibly TRBD2 for D (5 bases). V lost 3 bases and J lost 6, with 12 bases in between. This CDR3 region has 14 residues. Germline V gene lookup returns CDR1 WNHNN and CDR2 SYGVQD (reference sequence). The CDR3 sequence: CASSDGSSGNEQFF. The DNA of the CDR3 is TGCGCCAGCAGTGATGGTTCGAGCGGCAATGAGCAGTTCTTC.

CDR3 in amino acids: CASSLPGGIGRSEKLFF. The CDR3 DNA follows: TGCGCCAGCAGCTTGCCCGGGGGGATCGGGAGGAGTGAAAAACTGTTTTTT. The chain joins TRBV5-1 to TRBJ1-4; tentatively, D is TRBD1 (5 bases). This CDR3 is built from 17 residues. CDR1 is SGHRS and CDR2 is YFSETQ in the germline V gene. V lost 1 base to trimming and J lost 7 bases, with 20 bases between them. Supplemented by reference TRBV5-1 and TRBJ1-4, the full variable domain reads KAGVTQTPRYLIKTRGQQVTLSCSPISGHRSVSWYQQTPGQGLQFLFEYFSETQRNKGNFPGRFSGRQFSNSRSEMNVSTLELGDSALYLCASSLPGGIGRSEKLFFGSGTQLSVL.

The chain links TRBV10-2 to TRBJ2-7; D is possibly TRBD2 (6 bases). The CDR3 contains 16 residues. CDR1 WSHSY and CDR2 SAAADI come from the germline V gene. V was pared by 3 bases and J by 0 bases, with 15 bases between. CDR3 sequence reads: CASSEGWRGRSYEQYF. For the CDR3, the DNA is TGCGCCAGCAGTGAAGGTTGGCGGGGCCGCTCCTACGAGCAGTACTTC.

This chain connects TRBV6-4 to TRBJ2-1; the match to TRBD2 covers 15 bases. Trimming cost V 4 bases and J 3 bases; bases outside gene matches: 4. Germline lookup yields CDR1 MRHNA and CDR2 SNTAGT. CDR3 length: 17 amino acids. The CDR3 spells CASSGRTSGGDYNEQFF. The CDR3 nucleotides are TGTGCCAGCAGTGGAAGGACTAGCGGGGGGGACTACAATGAGCAGTTCTTC.

The CDR3 sequence is CASSLGLGSTEAFF. CDR3 DNA: TGTGCCAGCAGCTTAGGCTTGGGCTCCACTGAAGCTTTCTTT. The chain has TRBV11-2 and TRBJ1-1; D is undetermined. Germline V gene sequence: CDR1 SGHAT, CDR2 FQNNGV. The V end was cut by 1 base, the J end by 4 bases, with 10 bases between. The CDR3 is made up of 14 amino acids.

The genes are TRBV5-1 and TRBJ2-3; possible D gene TRBD2, 5 bases. The CDR3 is made up of 15 amino acids. Germline CDR1 and CDR2: SGHRS and YFSETQ. The V gene lost 5 bases and the J gene lost 0 bases, with 13 bases spanning the gap. CDR3 sequence reads: CASSYERISTDTQYF. CDR3 DNA sequence: TGCGCCAGCAGTTACGAGCGGATTAGCACAGATACGCAGTATTTT.

The chain couples TRBV11-2 to TRBJ2-1, with 11 bases aligning to TRBD2. The junction had 7 bases not matched to a gene; V was cut back by 10 bases and J by 5 bases. The germline V gene encodes CDR1 SGHAT and CDR2 FQNNGV. The CDR3 covers 14 residues. DNA for the CDR3: TGTGCCATACGACGACTAGCGGGGAACAATGAGCAGTTCTTC. Translated: CAIRRLAGNNEQFF.

The gene calls are TRBV27 and TRBJ1-3; D may be TRBD1 (6 bases). The CDR3 loop spans 15 amino acids. V lost 3 bases and J 1 base, leaving 10 bases between the germline ends. From germline, CDR1 is MNHEY and CDR2 SMNVEV (reference sequence). CDR3 sequence: CASSFSQGSGNTIYF. In DNA form, the CDR3 reads TGTGCCAGCAGTTTCTCTCAGGGGTCTGGAAACACCATATATTTT.

Remarks on this clone: This likely comes from a read error, as the CDR3 has no conserved phenylalanine or tryptophan at its end. The limits of the CDR3 on the DNA are not certain, so only TCRdb's listed CDR3 is given. The chain employs TRBV5-5 and TRBJ1-4; TRBD1, the table's D call, lacks a check against the DNA. A total of 14 residues make up the CDR3, ends included. Germline V lookup: CDR1 SGHKS, CDR2 YYEKEE (reference sequence). The CDR3 is CASSPNGGQPETLS.

In its sample, this clone was seen once. The chain recombines TRBV19 with TRBJ2-1; TRBD2 matches 7 bases. Germline assignment: CDR1 LNHDA and CDR2 SQIVND (reference sequence). V dropped 4 bases and J dropped 4; count of bases not matched to a gene: 4. CDR3 length: 14 residues. The CDR3 reads CASSTSGVYNEQFF. The CDR3 DNA reads as TGTGCCAGTAGTACTAGCGGAGTATACAATGAGCAGTTCTTC.

The V call is TRBV6-5, the J call TRBJ2-3; possible D gene TRBD1, 6 bases. Looked up from germline, CDR1 is MNHEY and CDR2 is SVGAGI. The CDR3 consists of 16 residues. V dropped 1 base and J dropped 0 bases, with 11 bases sitting between them. The CDR3 region has the DNA TGTGCCAGCAGTTACTATTCTGGACAGAGCACAGATACGCAGTATTTT. Translation gives CASSYYSGQSTDTQYF.

This clone was seen more than once but under ten times. The V call is TRBV6-5, the J call TRBJ1-6; the match to TRBD1 covers 10 bases. The V gene end was trimmed by 6 bases and the J gene end by 7 bases; junction bases not matched to a gene: 0. Germline CDR1 MNHEY, CDR2 SVGAGI. The CDR3 spans 13 residues. CDR3 protein: CASRDRGNSPLHF. The CDR3 DNA is TGTGCCAGCAGGGACAGGGGGAATTCACCCCTCCACTTT.

The chain links TRBV19 to TRBJ2-3; perhaps TRBD2 as D (6 bases). Trimming removed 3 bases from V and 4 bases from J, with 14 bases in between. Germline V gives CDR1 LNHDA, CDR2 SQIVND (reference sequence). CDR3 length: 15 residues. In nucleotides, the CDR3 is TGTGCCAGTAGTATGATGGGCGGGGTCGCAGATACGCAGTATTTT. Its translation is CASSMMGGVADTQYF.